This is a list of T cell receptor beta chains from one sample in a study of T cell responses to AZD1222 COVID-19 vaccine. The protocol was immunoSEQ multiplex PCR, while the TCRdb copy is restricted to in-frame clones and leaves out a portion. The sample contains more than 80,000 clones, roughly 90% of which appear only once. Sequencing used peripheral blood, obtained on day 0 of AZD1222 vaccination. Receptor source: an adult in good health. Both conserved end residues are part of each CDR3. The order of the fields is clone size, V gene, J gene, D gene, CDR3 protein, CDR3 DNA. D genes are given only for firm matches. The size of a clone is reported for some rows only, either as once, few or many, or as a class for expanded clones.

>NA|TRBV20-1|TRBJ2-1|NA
CSVYRTNEQFF
TGCAGTGTCTACCGGACCAATGAGCAGTTCTTC
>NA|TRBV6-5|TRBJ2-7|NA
CASSYRQGTYEQYF
TGTGCCAGCAGTTACCGCCAGGGTACCTACGAGCAGTACTTC
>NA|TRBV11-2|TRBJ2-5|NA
CASSLEVATGETQYF
TGTGCCAGCAGCTTAGAAGTGGCGACAGGAGAGACCCAGTACTTC
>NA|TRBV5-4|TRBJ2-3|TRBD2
CASSLGLAGGGTDTQYF
TGTGCCAGCAGCTTGGGCCTAGCGGGAGGGGGGACAGATACGCAGTATTTT
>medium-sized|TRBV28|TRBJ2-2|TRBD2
CASRPGGGELFF
TGTGCCAGCAGACCGGGGGGCGGGGAGCTGTTTTTT
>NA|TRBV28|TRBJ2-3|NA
CASGRLEDTDTQYF
TGTGCCAGCGGTAGGCTAGAAGACACAGATACGCAGTATTTT
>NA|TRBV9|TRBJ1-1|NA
CASSVRPQGRHSDKDTEAFF
TGTGCCAGCAGCGTACGGCCCCAGGGAAGGCACAGTGATAAGGACACTGAAGCTTTCTTT
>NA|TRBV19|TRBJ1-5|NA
CASSMGTGLPQHF
TGTGCCAGTAGTATGGGGACGGGGCTGCCCCAGCATTTT
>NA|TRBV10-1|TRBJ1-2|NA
CASSSGPRDGYTF
TGCGCCAGCTCCTCGGGCCCGAGGGATGGCTACACCTTC
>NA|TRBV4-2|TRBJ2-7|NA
CASSTAGTLYEQYF
TGTGCCAGCAGCACCGCCGGGACTCTCTACGAGCAGTACTTC
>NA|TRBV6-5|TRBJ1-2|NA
CASMGRGIYGYTF
TGTGCCAGCATGGGACGGGGAATTTATGGCTACACCTTC
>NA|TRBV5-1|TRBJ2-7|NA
CASSLDYQEYYEQYF
TGCGCCAGCAGCTTGGACTATCAGGAGTACTACGAGCAGTACTTC
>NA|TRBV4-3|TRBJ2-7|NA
CASSPSGAGQNEQYF
TGCGCCAGCAGCCCGAGTGGGGCGGGACAGAACGAGCAGTACTTC
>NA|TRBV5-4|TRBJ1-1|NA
CASSLAERATEAFF
TGTGCCAGCAGCTTGGCCGAGAGGGCCACTGAAGCTTTCTTT
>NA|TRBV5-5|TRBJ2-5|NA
CASSLTSTQETQYF
TGTGCCAGCAGCTTGACGTCTACTCAAGAGACCCAGTACTTC
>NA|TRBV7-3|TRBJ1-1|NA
CASSSGEGLGTEAFF
TGTGCCAGCAGTTCAGGGGAGGGGCTGGGGACTGAAGCTTTCTTT
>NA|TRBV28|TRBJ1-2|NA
CASSFGGRGYTF
TGTGCCAGCAGTTTTGGGGGCAGAGGCTACACCTTC
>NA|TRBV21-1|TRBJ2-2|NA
CASSKLPPGLGGGGELFF
TGTGCCAGCAGCAAATTGCCTCCCGGACTAGGGGGAGGCGGGGAGCTGTTTTTT
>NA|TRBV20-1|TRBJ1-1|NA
CSASEGNTEAFF
TGCAGTGCTAGTGAGGGGAACACTGAAGCTTTCTTT
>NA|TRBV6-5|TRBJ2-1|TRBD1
CASRAFGQGYNEQFF
TGTGCCAGCAGGGCCTTCGGACAGGGCTACAATGAGCAGTTCTTC
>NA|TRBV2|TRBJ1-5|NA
CASSDVGQPQHF
TGTGCCAGCAGTGACGTTGGACAGCCCCAGCATTTT
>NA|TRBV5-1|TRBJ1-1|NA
CASSREGMGLTEAFF
TGCGCCAGCAGCAGAGAGGGAATGGGACTCACTGAAGCTTTCTTT
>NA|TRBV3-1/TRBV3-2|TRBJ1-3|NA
CASRQQGSGNTIYF
TGTGCCAGCAGGCAACAGGGTTCTGGAAACACCATATATTTT
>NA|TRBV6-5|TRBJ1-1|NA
CASSPLFGNTEAFF
TGTGCCAGCAGTCCTCTGTTCGGGAACACTGAAGCTTTCTTT